Following are 28 T cell receptor beta chains from one sample sequenced in a study of CD8+ T cells in alopecia areata. Sequencing templates came from extracted RNA that was reverse transcribed into cDNA. Some clones are missing from TCRdb's copy, which holds only in-frame ones; the method was immunoSEQ multiplex PCR. This sample has about 100,000 clones; about 50% occur once, and the top ten carry 23%. Sequenced material: NKG2D-low CD8+ T cells sorted from blood. The source of these receptors is a human donor with alopecia areata.

This clone turned up a few times. The rearrangement joins TRBV28 to TRBJ2-2; D not resolved. The ends were cut back, 4 bases at V and 7 bases at J, with 13 bases in the middle. The CDR3 loop spans 14 amino acids. Germline V CDR1 and CDR2: MDHEN, SYDVKM. The CDR3 DNA is TGTGCCAGCAGTTGGACGGCGAGTAGCGGGGAGCTGTTTTTT. Translation: CASSWTASSGELFF.

The chain carries TRBV28 and TRBJ2-2; D unresolved. Germline loops: CDR1 MDHEN, CDR2 SYDVKM. The CDR3 sequence is 16 residues long. Trimming cost V 4 bases and J 1 base, with 13 bases left between them. The CDR3 region has the DNA TGTGCCAGCAGTTCTCGTGTCAGGATGAACACCGGGGAGCTGTTTTTT. This translates into CASSSRVRMNTGELFF.

This chain links TRBV4-1 with TRBJ2-7, with 7 bases aligning to TRBD2. Germline-derived CDR1 and CDR2 are MGHRA and YSYEKL. V lost 1 base to trimming and J lost 2 bases; unmatched junction nucleotides: 5. The CDR3 is 15 residues long. The CDR3 coding sequence is TGCGCCAGCAGCCAAGTTAGCGGGCTGGCCTACGAGCAGTACTTC. This gives the protein CASSQVSGLAYEQYF.

This clone has more than one count but fewer than ten. V is TRBV7-9 and J is TRBJ1-2, with 7 bases that match TRBD1. The CDR3 runs 16 residues. With V trimmed by 8 bases and J by 2 bases, 14 bases remained unmatched. Germline V lookup: CDR1 SEHNR, CDR2 FQNEAQ (reference sequence). As DNA, the CDR3 is TGTGCCAGCTCCCTTACGGCGCAGGGGGGAAACTATGGCTACACCTTC. The encoded protein is CASSLTAQGGNYGYTF.

This clone was counted only a few times. CDR3 residues: CASSLVGGESRNEQFF. The DNA for the CDR3 is TGCGCCAGCAGCTTGGTCGGAGGGGAGTCGCGGAATGAGCAGTTCTTC. The V call is TRBV5-1, the J call TRBJ2-1; perhaps TRBD2 as D (6 bases). CDR3 length equals 16 residues. V lost 0 bases and J lost 7, with 17 bases in between. Germline values: CDR1 SGHRS, CDR2 YFSETQ.

Only a few counts were recorded for this clone. The chain joins TRBV7-9 to TRBJ2-7, with TRBD1 matching 12 bases. The length of the CDR3 is 15 residues. Per germline, CDR1 SEHNR and CDR2 FQNEAQ (reference sequence). Trimming cost V 4 bases and J 5 bases; bases outside gene matches: 6. The DNA of the CDR3 is TGTGCCAGCAGCTCAGGGACAGGGGGCGACGACGAGCAGTACTTC. This encodes CASSSGTGGDDEQYF.

This clone was observed a handful of times. J is TRBJ2-5 and V is TRBV25-1; possibly TRBD1 for D (6 bases). Per germline, CDR1 MGHDK and CDR2 SYGVNS. The germline V and J ends were trimmed by 3 bases and 4 bases, with 15 bases remaining between them. This CDR3 has 15 amino acids. CDR3 DNA: TGTGCCAGCAGTGACACCCAGACAGGACCAGAGACCCAGTACTTC. Amino acid sequence: CASSDTQTGPETQYF.

This rearrangement joins TRBV2 to TRBJ1-2; D unresolved. Trimming removed 6 bases at V and 3 bases at J, with 11 bases between. Germline CDR1 and CDR2: SNHLY and FYNNEI. The CDR3 is 13 residues long. CDR3 residues: CASSGPEDYGYTF. As DNA, the CDR3 is TGTGCCAGCAGCGGGCCGGAAGACTATGGCTACACCTTC. Full variable domain (missing parts from reference TRBV2 and TRBJ1-2): EPEVTQTPSHQVTQMGQEVILRCVPISNHLYFYWYRQILGQKVEFLVSFYNNEISEKSEIFDDQFSVERPDGSNFTLKIRSTKLEDSAMYFCASSGPEDYGYTFGSGTRLTVV.

This clone was found a few times. The chain recombines TRBV19 with TRBJ1-2; TRBD1 matches at 7 bases. The J segment lost 4 bases and the V segment lost 1 base, leaving 3 bases of the junction unmatched. Germline V gene sequence: CDR1 LNHDA, CDR2 SQIVND (reference sequence). The CDR3 length is 14 residues. The CDR3 region has the DNA TGTGCCAGTAGTATAGGGACAGGAGTCTATGGCTACACCTTC. This translates into CASSIGTGVYGYTF.

The chain links TRBV6-6 to TRBJ2-1; D may correspond to TRBD1 or TRBD2 (5 bases each). Germline CDR1 MNHNY, CDR2 SVGAGI (reference sequence). The CDR3 covers 14 residues. V lost 3 bases and J lost 9, with 15 bases in between. CDR3 loop: CASSYRGDLTEQFF. The CDR3 DNA is TGTGCCAGCAGTTATAGAGGGGATCTTACTGAGCAGTTCTTC.

V gene TRBV5-6 combines with J gene TRBJ2-5; D perhaps matches TRBD2 (6 bases). The germline V and J ends were trimmed by 5 bases and 0 bases, with 14 bases remaining between them. This CDR3 has 15 amino acids. In germline, CDR1 is SGHDT, CDR2 YYEEEE. In nucleotides, the CDR3 is TGTGCCAGCAGACAAAAGACTAGGGACCAAGAGACCCAGTACTTC. This gives the protein CASRQKTRDQETQYF.

The chain couples TRBV5-1 to TRBJ2-3, with D perhaps matching TRBD2 (6 bases). The CDR3 has 13 residues. Trimming took off 8 bases at V and 4 bases at J, with 14 bases between the two ends. Germline V gene sequence: CDR1 SGHRS, CDR2 YFSETQ. The CDR3 loop is CASRTTSSDTQYF. The DNA for the CDR3 is TGCGCCAGTCGGACCACTAGCTCAGATACGCAGTATTTT.

The gene calls are TRBV7-9 and TRBJ2-7, with TRBD1 matching 12 bases. Germline lookup yields CDR1 SEHNR and CDR2 FQNEAQ (reference sequence). V gave up 5 bases and J gave up 4 bases; unmatched junction bases: 6. The CDR3 is made up of 15 amino acids. The DNA of the CDR3 is TGTGCCAGCAGCACCCGGGACAGGGGGCAGTACGAGCAGTACTTC. This sequence encodes CASSTRDRGQYEQYF.

For the CDR3, the DNA is TGTGCCAGCAGCTTCGGACTAGCGGAGGTCATCTACGAGCAGTACTTC. This sequence encodes CASSFGLAEVIYEQYF. V and J are TRBV11-2 and TRBJ2-7, with 10 bases matching TRBD2. J gave up 3 bases and V 3 bases, and 8 bases lay outside the gene matches. CDR3 length: 16 amino acids. CDR1 and CDR2 from the germline V gene are SGHAT and FQNNGV.

The chain uses TRBV7-9 and TRBJ2-1; TRBD2 agrees at 16 bases. V lost 10 bases, J lost 8 bases, and 20 bases stayed unmatched. This CDR3 contains 19 residues. Germline loops: CDR1 SEHNR, CDR2 FQNEAQ (reference sequence). CDR3 nucleotide sequence: TGTGCCATATTTACCGGGACTAGCGGGAGGGGATGGATCTGGGATGAGCAGTTCTTC. Its protein is CAIFTGTSGRGWIWDEQFF.

This clone appeared a few times. V usage is TRBV9 and J usage is TRBJ2-1; D not resolved. Trimming pared 7 bases from V and 6 bases from J, leaving 8 bases between. This CDR3 comprises 11 residues. Germline CDR1 reads SGDLS; CDR2 reads YYNGEE. The CDR3 loop reads CASGPFNEQFF. In DNA, the CDR3 is TGTGCCAGCGGTCCATTCAATGAGCAGTTCTTC.

The chain employs TRBV5-4 and TRBJ2-1, with D uncertain. This CDR3 region has 13 residues. Looked up from germline, CDR1 is SGHNT and CDR2 is YYREEE (reference sequence). V dropped 3 bases and J dropped 10 bases, with 14 bases sitting between them. The CDR3 protein is CASSSHPVGEQFF. The CDR3 coding sequence is TGTGCCAGCAGCTCCCATCCCGTCGGGGAGCAGTTCTTC.

V usage is TRBV7-2 and J usage is TRBJ2-7, with D perhaps assigned TRBD1 or TRBD2 (5 bases each). Germline V gene data show CDR1 as SGHTA and CDR2 as FQGNSA. The CDR3 spans 16 residues. The V gene lost 3 bases and the J gene lost 2 bases, with 17 bases spanning the gap. The CDR3 nucleotides read TGTGCCAGCAGCTTGAGGTTTTGGGACGTCGCCTACGAGCAGTACTTC. It encodes CASSLRFWDVAYEQYF.

This clone occurred once. The rearrangement links TRBV12-5 to TRBJ2-7, with D unclear. The CDR3 runs to 15 residues. The V gene lost 0 bases and the J gene lost 3 bases, with 12 bases spanning the gap. Germline assignment: CDR1 LGHNT and CDR2 FRNRAP. The CDR3 sequence: CASGLVLEAFYEQYF. DNA of the CDR3: TGTGCTAGTGGTTTGGTACTCGAGGCCTTCTACGAGCAGTACTTC.

The chain links TRBV28 to TRBJ2-3; tentatively, D is TRBD2 (6 bases). Germline V gives CDR1 MDHEN, CDR2 SYDVKM. The CDR3 totals 16 residues. Trimming pared 5 bases from V and 0 bases from J, leaving 15 bases between. Here the CDR3 DNA reads TGTGCCAGCAGTCCCCCCGGGAGCCTTAGCACAGATACGCAGTATTTT. Encoded protein: CASSPPGSLSTDTQYF.

The chain is built from TRBV5-1 and TRBJ2-1, with TRBD2 matching over 9 bases. V dropped 1 base and J dropped 2; count of bases not matched to a gene: 4. The germline V gene encodes CDR1 SGHRS and CDR2 YFSETQ. The CDR3 covers 16 residues. The CDR3 protein is CASSLISGRTYNEQFF. For the CDR3, the DNA is TGCGCCAGCAGCTTGATAAGCGGGAGGACCTACAATGAGCAGTTCTTC.

The chain has TRBV11-2 and TRBJ2-5; D is unclear. V dropped 6 bases and J dropped 0 bases, with 14 bases sitting between them. CDR1 is SGHAT and CDR2 is FQNNGV in the germline V gene. The CDR3 length is 15 residues. In DNA, the CDR3 is TGTGCCAGCAGGGGCTGGCGCCCGTACCAAGAGACCCAGTACTTC. Translation gives CASRGWRPYQETQYF.

The genes are TRBV28 and TRBJ2-5, with D possibly being TRBD2 (5 bases). The germline gives CDR1 MDHEN, CDR2 SYDVKM. V lost 2 bases and J lost 4, with 14 bases in between. CDR3 length equals 15 residues. The CDR3 DNA sequence: TGTGCCAGCAGTTTACTCCGTGATGAGGGAGAGACCCAGTACTTC. This gives the protein CASSLLRDEGETQYF.

J is TRBJ2-7 and V is TRBV27; either TRBD1 or TRBD2 may fit D (5 bases each). Trimming pared 3 bases from V and 1 base from J, leaving 16 bases between. This CDR3 has 16 residues. Germline lookup yields CDR1 MNHEY and CDR2 SMNVEV (reference sequence). CDR3 protein: CASSLYGDAKSYEQYF. The CDR3 DNA sequence: TGTGCCAGCAGTTTGTATGGGGACGCGAAATCCTACGAGCAGTACTTC.

This chain uses TRBV27 with TRBJ1-2; tentatively, D is TRBD1 (5 bases). Trimming took off 5 bases at V and 2 bases at J, with 15 bases between the two ends. Germline V lookup: CDR1 MNHEY, CDR2 SMNVEV (reference sequence). This CDR3 has 15 amino acids. CDR3 DNA: TGTGCCAGCAGTCAATTTCCAGGGATAAACTATGGCTACACCTTC. Amino acids: CASSQFPGINYGYTF.

The chain is built from TRBV27 and TRBJ2-4; the D gene is possibly TRBD2 (6 bases). Germline V CDR1 and CDR2: MNHEY, SMNVEV (reference sequence). The CDR3 sequence is 16 residues long. The germline V and J ends were trimmed by 10 bases and 1 base, with 20 bases remaining between them. CDR3 nucleotide sequence: TGTGCCACAACGCCAACCGGAGGGCCGGCCAAAAACATTCAGTACTTC. The encoded protein is CATTPTGGPAKNIQYF.

About this clone: Other DNA sequences in the same sample also yield this CDR3. The rearrangement uses TRBV27 and TRBJ2-1, with D possibly TRBD2 on 6 matching bases. V gave up 1 base and J gave up 1 base, with 8 bases separating them. The CDR3 extends over 15 amino acids. CDR1 MNHEY and CDR2 SMNVEV come from the germline V gene (reference sequence). The CDR3: CASSLLGGSYNEQFF. CDR3 sequence (DNA): TGTGCCAGCAGTTTATTGGGGGGATCCTACAATGAGCAGTTCTTC.

This clone was recorded a few times. This sequence joins TRBV28 and TRBJ2-5; weak D call: TRBD2 (5 bases). Trimming stripped 5 bases from V and 7 bases from J, with 17 bases between. Germline CDR1 is MDHEN and CDR2 is SYDVKM. The CDR3 runs 14 residues. The CDR3 nucleotides are TGTGCCAGCAGTCAGGACGCGGACTTCGGGACCCAGTACTTC. Residues: CASSQDADFGTQYF.